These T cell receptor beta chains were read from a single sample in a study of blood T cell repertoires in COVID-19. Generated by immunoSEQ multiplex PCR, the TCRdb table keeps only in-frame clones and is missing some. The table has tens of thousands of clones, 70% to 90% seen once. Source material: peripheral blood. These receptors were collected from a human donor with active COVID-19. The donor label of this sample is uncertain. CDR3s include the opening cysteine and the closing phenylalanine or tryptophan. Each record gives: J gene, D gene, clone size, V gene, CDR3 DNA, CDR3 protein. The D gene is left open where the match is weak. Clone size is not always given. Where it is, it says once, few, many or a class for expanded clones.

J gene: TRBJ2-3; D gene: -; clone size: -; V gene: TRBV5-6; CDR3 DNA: TGTGCCAGCAGCCCGGGAAGGGTTCGAGATACGCAGTATTTT; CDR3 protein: CASSPGRVRDTQYF
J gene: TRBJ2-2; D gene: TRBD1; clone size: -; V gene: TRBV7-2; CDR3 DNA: TGTGCCAGCAGCTTATTCAGGGGGGGGGAGCTGTTTTTT; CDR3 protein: CASSLFRGGELFF
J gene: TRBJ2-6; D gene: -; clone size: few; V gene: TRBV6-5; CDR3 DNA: TGTGCCAGCAGTCCCGGGACATCTGGGGCCAACGTCCTGACTTTC; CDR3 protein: CASSPGTSGANVLTF
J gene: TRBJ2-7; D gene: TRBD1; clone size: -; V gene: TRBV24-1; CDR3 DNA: TGTGCCACCAGTGAAACCGGGACAGAGACTGAGCGGTACTTC; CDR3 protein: CATSETGTETERYF
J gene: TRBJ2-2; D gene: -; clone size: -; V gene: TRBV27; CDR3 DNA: TGTGCCAGCAGTTTTACAGCCACCGGGGAGCTGTTTTTT; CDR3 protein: CASSFTATGELFF
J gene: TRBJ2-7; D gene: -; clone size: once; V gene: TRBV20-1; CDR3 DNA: TGCAGTGCTAGTGATACTACGCACTACGAGCAGTACTTC; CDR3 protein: CSASDTTHYEQYF
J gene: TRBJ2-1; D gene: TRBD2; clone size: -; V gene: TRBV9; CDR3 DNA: TGTGCCAGCAGCACCCGGACTAGCGGGATTGGAAATGAGCAGTTCTTC; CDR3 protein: CASSTRTSGIGNEQFF
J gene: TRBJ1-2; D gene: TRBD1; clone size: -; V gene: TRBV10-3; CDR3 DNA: TGTGCCATCAGTGGGGGACAGAACCAAGCTAACTATGGCTACACCTTC; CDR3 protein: CAISGGQNQANYGYTF
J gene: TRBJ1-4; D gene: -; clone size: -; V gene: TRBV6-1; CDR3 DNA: TGTGCCAGCAGTGAAGTGTTTACAGGAGTAAATGAAAAACTGTTTTTT; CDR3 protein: CASSEVFTGVNEKLFF
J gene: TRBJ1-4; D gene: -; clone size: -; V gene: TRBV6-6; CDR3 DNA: TGTGCCAGCAGGGACAGCTCCATAAATGAAAAACTGTTTTTT; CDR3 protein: CASRDSSINEKLFF
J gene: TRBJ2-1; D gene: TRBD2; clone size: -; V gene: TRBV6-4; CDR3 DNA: TGTGCCAGCAGTGACTCGGCGGGAGGAAGCTCGAATGAGCAGTTCTTC; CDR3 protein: CASSDSAGGSSNEQFF
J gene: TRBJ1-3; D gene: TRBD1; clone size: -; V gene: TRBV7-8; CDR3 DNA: TGTGCCAGCAGCCCCCGGGACAGGGTGCAAGGAAACACCATATATTTT; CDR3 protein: CASSPRDRVQGNTIYF
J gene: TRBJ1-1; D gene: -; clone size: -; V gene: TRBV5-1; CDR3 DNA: TGCGCCAGCAGCTTGACCACAGGCTCGGGCACTGAAGCTTTCTTT; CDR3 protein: CASSLTTGSGTEAFF
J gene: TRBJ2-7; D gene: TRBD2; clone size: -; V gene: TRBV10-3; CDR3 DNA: TGTGCCACCAAAGGAGGCGGGGGCTCCTACGAGCAGTACTTC; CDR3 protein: CATKGGGGSYEQYF
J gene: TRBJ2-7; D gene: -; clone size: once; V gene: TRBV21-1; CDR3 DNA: TGTGCCAGCAGCAACGCCCTAGCGGGAGGGGAGGAGCAGTACTTC; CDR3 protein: CASSNALAGGEEQYF
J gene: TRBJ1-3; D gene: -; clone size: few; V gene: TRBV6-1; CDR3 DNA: TGTGCCAGCAGTGAAAGGACTGCCACTGGAAACACCATATATTTT; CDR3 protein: CASSERTATGNTIYF
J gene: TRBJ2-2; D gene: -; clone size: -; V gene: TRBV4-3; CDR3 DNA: TGCGCCAGCAGCCAAGGCGGGGACCCGAACACCGGGGAGCTGTTTTTT; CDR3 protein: CASSQGGDPNTGELFF
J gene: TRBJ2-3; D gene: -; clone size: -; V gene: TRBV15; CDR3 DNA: TGTGCCACCAGCAGAGGGGTTCTAGAAGGGCGGGAAGGCACAGATACGCAGTATTTT; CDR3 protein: CATSRGVLEGREGTDTQYF
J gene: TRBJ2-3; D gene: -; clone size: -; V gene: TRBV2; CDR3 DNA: TGTGCCAGCAGTCCTCCACCTCAGGATACGCAGTATTTT; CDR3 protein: CASSPPPQDTQYF
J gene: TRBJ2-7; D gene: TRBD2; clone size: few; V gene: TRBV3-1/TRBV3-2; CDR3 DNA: TGTGCCAGCAGCCTCCGCGGGACTAATTCCTACGAGCAGTACTTC; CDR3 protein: CASSLRGTNSYEQYF
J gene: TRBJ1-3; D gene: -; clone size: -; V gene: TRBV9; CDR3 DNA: TGTGCCAGCAGCGTAGGGCCCTCTGGAAACACCATATATTTT; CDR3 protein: CASSVGPSGNTIYF
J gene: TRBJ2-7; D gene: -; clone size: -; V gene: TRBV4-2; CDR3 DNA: TGTGCCAGCCGTCAAGCGTCTTCCTACGAGCAGTACTTC; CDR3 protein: CASRQASSYEQYF
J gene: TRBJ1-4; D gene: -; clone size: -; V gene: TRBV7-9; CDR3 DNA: TGTGCCAGCAGCGAGATGACAATGTATAATGAAAAACTGTTTTTT; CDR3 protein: CASSEMTMYNEKLFF
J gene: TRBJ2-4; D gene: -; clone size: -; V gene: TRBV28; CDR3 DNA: TGTGCCAGCAGTTCGACTCGGAACTTAGCCAAAAACATTCAGTACTTC; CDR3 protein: CASSSTRNLAKNIQYF
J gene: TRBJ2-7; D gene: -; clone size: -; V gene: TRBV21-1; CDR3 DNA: TGTGCCAGCAGCAGTTCAGGGGGACGCTCCCACGAGCAGTACTTC; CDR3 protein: CASSSSGGRSHEQYF
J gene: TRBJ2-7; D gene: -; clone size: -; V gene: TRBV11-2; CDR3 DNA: TGTGCCAGCAGCCCTGACAACTACGAGCAGTACTTC; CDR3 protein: CASSPDNYEQYF
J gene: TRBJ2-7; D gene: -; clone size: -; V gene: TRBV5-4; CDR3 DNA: TGTGCCAGCAGCTTGGCCGGGAACTACGAGCAGTACTTC; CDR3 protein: CASSLAGNYEQYF
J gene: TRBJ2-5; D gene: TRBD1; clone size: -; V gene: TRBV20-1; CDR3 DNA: TGCAGCGGGACAGAGAAAGAGACCCAGTACTTC; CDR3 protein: CSGTEKETQYF